This TCR beta chain was retrieved from a study of T cell responses to AZD1222 COVID-19 vaccine. A note on this clone: What it binds is not known.

Broader study findings: Dominant at 160-218 and 743-854, vaccine-associated CD4 TCRs also spanned spike.

The CDR3 length is 15 residues. V lost 6 bases, J lost 1 base, and 5 bases stayed unmatched. Germline V CDR1 and CDR2: SNHLY, FYNNEI. Libraries were prepared by immunoSEQ multiplex PCR; TCRdb keeps only in-frame clonotypes and omits some of them. This table holds about 110,000 clones, around 90% found once. Sequenced here: peripheral blood, sampled on day 0 of AZD1222 vaccination. The sequence was obtained from an adult in good health. The rearrangement joins TRBV2 to TRBJ1-1; 10 nucleotides agree with TRBD1. The DNA for the CDR3 is TGTGCCAGCAGATCCGGGACAGGGGAGAACACTGAAGCTTTCTTT. Amino acids: CASRSGTGENTEAFF.